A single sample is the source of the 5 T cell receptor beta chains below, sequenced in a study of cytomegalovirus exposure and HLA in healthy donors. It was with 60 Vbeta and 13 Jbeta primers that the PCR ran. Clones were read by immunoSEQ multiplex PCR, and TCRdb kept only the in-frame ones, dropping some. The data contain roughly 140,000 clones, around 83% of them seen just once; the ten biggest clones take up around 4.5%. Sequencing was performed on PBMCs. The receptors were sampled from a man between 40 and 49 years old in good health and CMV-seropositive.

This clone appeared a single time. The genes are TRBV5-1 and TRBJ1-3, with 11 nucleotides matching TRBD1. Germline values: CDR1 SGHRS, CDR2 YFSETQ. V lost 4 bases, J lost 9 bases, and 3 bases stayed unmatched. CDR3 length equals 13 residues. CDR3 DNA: TGCGCCAGCAGCGCGGGGACAGGGGGCACCATATATTTT. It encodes CASSAGTGGTIYF. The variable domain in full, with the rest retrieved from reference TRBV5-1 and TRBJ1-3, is KAGVTQTPRYLIKTRGQQVTLSCSPISGHRSVSWYQQTPGQGLQFLFEYFSETQRNKGNFPGRFSGRQFSNSRSEMNVSTLELGDSALYLCASSAGTGGTIYFGEGSWLTVV.

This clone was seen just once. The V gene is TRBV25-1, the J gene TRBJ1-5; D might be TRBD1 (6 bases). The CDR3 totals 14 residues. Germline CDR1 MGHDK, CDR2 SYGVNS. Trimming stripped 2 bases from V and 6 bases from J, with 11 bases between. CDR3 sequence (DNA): TGTGCCAGCAGTGAAAGTCAGGGGATTCAGCCCCAGCATTTT. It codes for CASSESQGIQPQHF.

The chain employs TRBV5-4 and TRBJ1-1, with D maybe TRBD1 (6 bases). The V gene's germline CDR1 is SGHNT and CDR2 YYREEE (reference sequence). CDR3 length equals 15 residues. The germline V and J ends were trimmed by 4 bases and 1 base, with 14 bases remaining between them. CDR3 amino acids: CASSQQGEWNTEAFF. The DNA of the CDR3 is TGTGCCAGCAGCCAACAGGGTGAATGGAACACTGAAGCTTTCTTT.

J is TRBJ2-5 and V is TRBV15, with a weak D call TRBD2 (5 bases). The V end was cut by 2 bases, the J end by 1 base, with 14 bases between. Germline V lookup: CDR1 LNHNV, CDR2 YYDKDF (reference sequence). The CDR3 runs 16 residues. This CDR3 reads CATSRTTLAVQETQYF. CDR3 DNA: TGTGCCACCAGCAGAACAACTCTAGCAGTCCAAGAGACCCAGTACTTC.

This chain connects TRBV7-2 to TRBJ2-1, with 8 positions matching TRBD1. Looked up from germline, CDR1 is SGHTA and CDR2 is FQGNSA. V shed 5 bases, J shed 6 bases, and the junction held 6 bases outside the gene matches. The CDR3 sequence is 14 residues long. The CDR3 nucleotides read TGTGCCAGCAGCCCTGGACAGGGACGCAATGAGCAGTTCTTC. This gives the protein CASSPGQGRNEQFF.